This TCR beta chain was retrieved from a study of post-analysis software for immune sequencing data. Study overall: The study covered relapsing-remitting, secondary progressive and progressive-relapsing courses of multiple sclerosis. Findings and limits, study-wide: People with multiple sclerosis had a significantly lower normalized Chao1 diversity than controls did. Samples prepared in the same batch strongly co-clustered by F measure. In patients, TRBV5-6, TRBV5-1 and TRBV20-1 belonged to five TRBV segments found more frequently than in controls.

Each TCR beta cDNA library carried unique molecular identifiers. Roughly 450,000 cDNA molecules were recovered from an input of about 1 to 10 million T cells. From the PCR reads, TCRdb called clonotypes with MiXCR, one entry per CDR3 protein. This repertoire shows roughly 670,000 distinct CDR3 sequences, 55% to 60% found once; its top ten account for about 11%. The sample holds a few counts of this clonotype. Its target is unknown. V trimming: 1 base; J trimming: 0 bases; junction bases outside the gene matches: 1. Germline V gene sequence: CDR1 KGHSY, CDR2 FQNENV. This CDR3 is built from 16 residues. The chain recombines TRBV16 with TRBJ2-7, with 12 bases identical to TRBD2. The sample taken for sequencing was blood. The clonotype comes from a girl aged 2-10 years with multiple sclerosis. The CDR3 nucleotides read TGTGCCAGCAGCCAATGGACTAGCGGGAACTCCTACGAGCAGTACTTC. Protein: CASSQWTSGNSYEQYF. Drawing the rest from reference TRBV16 and TRBJ2-7, the complete variable domain is GEEVAQTPKHLVRGEGQKAKLYCAPIKGHSYVFWYQQVLKNEFKFLISFQNENVFDETGMPKERFSAKCLPNSPCSLEIQATKLEDSAVYFCASSQWTSGNSYEQYFGPGTRLTVT.